The clone carrying this TCR beta chain was counted ten times or more. Its antigen is unknown. The sample originates from a study of T cells in Graves' hyperthyroidism and ophthalmopathy. The CDR3 consists of 15 residues. From germline, CDR1 is MDHEN and CDR2 SYDVKM. V shed 6 bases and J 5 bases; nucleotides not matched to a gene: 8. Lactation, pregnancy, other autoimmune disease or uncontrolled infection excluded patients. Regions amplified from RNA transcripts were the TCR beta CDR3 regions. RT-PCR in the first round (using the HTBI primer set) targeted the TCR CDR3. A single record per CDR3 protein comes from TCRdb applying MiXCR to the multiplex PCR reads. The data contain about 200,000 distinct CDR3 sequences, about a sixth of them singletons. General study results and limits: The blood repertoire included most of the expanded thyroid clonotypes above 0.001.

This clonotype was obtained from a woman aged 45 to 65 with Graves' hyperthyroidism. The chain joins TRBV28 to TRBJ1-2, with TRBD1 identical over 11 bases. Sequencing input: blood. CDR3 sequence reads: CASSPSGTGGYGYTF. CDR3 bases: TGTGCCAGCAGCCCGTCCGGGACAGGGGGATATGGCTACACCTTC.